This T cell receptor beta chain was recorded in a study of cytomegalovirus exposure and HLA in healthy donors. Turning to the study itself: Counted in an early data release were about 85 million unique TCRs from HLA-typed donors.

Germline V gene sequence: CDR1 LGHNA, CDR2 YSLEER. The CDR3 loop spans 13 amino acids. V was cut by 2 bases and J by 6 bases, with 8 bases left in between. This clone was seen only a few times. Its antigen is currently unknown. The PCR used 60 Vbeta and 13 Jbeta primers. The data were produced by immunoSEQ multiplex PCR, yet TCRdb's version contains in-frame clones alone and is incomplete. The table records about 100,000 clones, roughly 75% of them present only once. Study observations and caveats: TCR beta chain V- and J-gene trimming was linked, in a later analysis, to a missense variant in DCLRE1C. Roughly uniform sequencing depth across donors was assumed, possibly incorrectly.

The sample was PBMCs. This clonotype was obtained from a woman aged 55-70 years in good health and CMV-seronegative. The V gene is TRBV4-3, the J gene TRBJ1-5, with D uncertain. Written as DNA, the CDR3 is TGCGCCAGCAGCCAACGGGAGGGTCAGCCCCAGCATTTT. Residues: CASSQREGQPQHF.